This T cell receptor (beta chain) was identified in a study of CD8+CD57+ T cells in acquired aplastic anemia. Study outcomes and limitations: Controls and patients did not differ significantly in CD8+ Simpson's diversity. The same twenty-nine CD8+ CDR3 sequences occurred in patients and in controls.

Of note for this clonotype: Its target is not known. The junction shows a germline mismatch at one end, possibly a read error.

The use of genomic DNA as template underpinned the TCR beta VDJ and CDR3 profiling. TCRdb itself ran the reads through MiXCR, one entry per CDR3 protein. The table shows 400,000 to 450,000 distinct CDR3 sequences, with about 70% occurring only once. The CDR3 totals 15 residues. Germline V CDR1 and CDR2: SGHNT, YYREEE (reference sequence). The sample consisted of sorted CD4+, CD8+, or CD8+CD57+ T cells (not recorded which) from PBMCs. This chain uses TRBV5-4 with TRBJ2-2, with 10 nucleotides matching TRBD1. The sequence came from a human donor in good health, serving as a control. The CDR3 nucleotides are TGCGCCAGCAGCCTGCGGACAGGGGGAACCGGGGAGCTGTTTTTT. Amino acids: CASSLRTGGTGELFF.